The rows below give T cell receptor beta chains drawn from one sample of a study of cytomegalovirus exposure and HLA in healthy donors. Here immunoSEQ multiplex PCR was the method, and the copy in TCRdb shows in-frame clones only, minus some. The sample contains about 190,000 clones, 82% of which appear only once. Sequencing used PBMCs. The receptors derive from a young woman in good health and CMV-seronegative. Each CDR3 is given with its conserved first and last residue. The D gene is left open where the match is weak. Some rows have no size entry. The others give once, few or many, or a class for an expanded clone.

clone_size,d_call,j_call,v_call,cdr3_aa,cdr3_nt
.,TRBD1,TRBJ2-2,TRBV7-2,CASRLGQSNTGELFF,TGTGCCAGCAGACTGGGACAGTCGAACACCGGGGAGCTGTTTTTT
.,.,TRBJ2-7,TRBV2,CASSDPLRGATYEQYF,TGTGCCAGCAGTGATCCACTCCGGGGGGCTACCTACGAGCAGTACTTC
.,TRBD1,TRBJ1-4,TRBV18,CASSPRGTGNEKLFF,TGTGCCAGCTCACCGCGCGGGACAGGGAATGAAAAACTGTTTTTT
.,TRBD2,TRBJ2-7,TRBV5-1,CASRALREGLHEQYF,TGCGCCAGCAGAGCCCTGCGGGAGGGGTTACACGAGCAGTACTTC
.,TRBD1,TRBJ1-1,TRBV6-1,CASSESYPDRGMNTEAFF,TGTGCCAGCAGTGAGTCATACCCAGACAGGGGGATGAACACTGAAGCTTTCTTT
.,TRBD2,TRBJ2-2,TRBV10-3,CAISGPGLAGAGELFF,TGTGCCATCAGTGGGCCGGGACTAGCGGGAGCCGGGGAGCTGTTTTTT
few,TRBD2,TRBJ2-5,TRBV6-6,CASRTRGGSDQETQYF,TGTGCCAGCAGAACCCGGGGGGGGTCGGACCAAGAGACCCAGTACTTC
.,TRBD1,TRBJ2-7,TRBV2,CASSWTGVGGEQYF,TGTGCCAGCAGTTGGACAGGGGTTGGGGGCGAGCAGTACTTC
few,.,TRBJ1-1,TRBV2,CASRERRNTEAFF,TGTGCCAGCAGGGAAAGGAGGAACACTGAAGCTTTCTTT
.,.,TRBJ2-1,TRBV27,CASSFGGSSYNEQFF,TGTGCCAGCAGTTTCGGGGGTTCGTCCTACAATGAGCAGTTCTTC